Reported below is one TCR beta chain. Its antigen is unidentified. The data originate from a study of cytomegalovirus exposure and HLA in healthy donors. The study, taken as a whole, reports: The tendency of first-cohort TCR clusters to co-occur in the roughly 130 validation repertoires emerged from a later analysis. Researchers counted around 150 TCR beta chains as cytomegalovirus-associated.

The germline gives CDR1 SGHRS, CDR2 YFSETQ. The junction had 8 bases not matched to a gene; V was cut back by 3 bases and J by 0 bases. The CDR3 length is 18 residues. TCRdb's copy holds only in-frame clones and misses some; the assay was immunoSEQ multiplex PCR. The table includes 100,000 to 150,000 clones, 88% detected once. The rearrangement links TRBV5-1 to TRBJ2-7, with 14 bases matching TRBD2. The clonotype comes from a man younger than 40 in good health and CMV-seronegative. Material for sequencing was PBMCs. The CDR3 spells CASSSGLAGAGSSYEQYF. The CDR3, as DNA: TGCGCCAGCAGCTCGGGACTAGCGGGAGCAGGGAGCTCCTACGAGCAGTACTTC.